This TCR delta chain was retrieved from a study of gamma-delta T cells after stem cell transplantation. After removal of 1 base from V and 10 bases from J, the junction contained 14 bases not matched to a gene. CDR1 and CDR2 from the germline V gene are TSWWSYY and QGS. CDR3 length equals 16 residues. TCRdb reanalysed the RT-PCR reads via CATT. The sample holds 2,700 or so delta-chain clones, 3% seen once. This clone rates as medium-sized. The specimen sequenced was gamma-delta T cells. The V call is TRDV1, the J call TRDJ1; 8 bases line up with TRDD2. The TCR comes from a human donor. It is not recorded whose cells these are; they may come from a transplant donor. CDR3 loop: CALGERLLPMRDILIF. As DNA, the CDR3 is TGTGCTCTTGGGGAACGCCTCCTTCCTATGAGAGACATACTCATCTTT.